This T cell receptor (beta chain) came from a study of monozygotic twins with inflammatory bowel disease. Points from the study as a whole: Researchers report that IBD patients shared fewer clonotypes with others than healthy twins, especially amid disease activity. The existence of one strong signal or clonotype linked to IBD lacked support.

This CDR3 spans 18 amino acids. CDR1 and CDR2 (germline): KGHSH, LQKENI. With respect to this clonotype: The antigen is undetermined.

TCRdb reprocessed the 5' RACE reads and stores each CDR3 protein as one record, lacking DNA. In total, the table holds nearly 450,000 distinct CDR3 sequences. The specimen sequenced was blood. The origin of this receptor is a human donor with ulcerative colitis or Crohn's disease, or a healthy co-twin of an affected twin (not recorded which). The chain is built from TRBV18 and TRBJ1-2. CDR3 residues: CASSPRTLDRSSNYGYTF.